The next 14 T cell receptor beta chains were all read from a single sample in a study of OX40 agonist ivuxolimab in advanced cancers. Assay used: immunoSEQ multiplex PCR; TCRdb lists only in-frame clones, some missing. The sample consists of about 66,000 clones, around 82% of them appearing once. The sample consisted of CD4+ or CD8+ T cells sorted from blood, taken in a trial of the OX40 agonist ivuxolimab. These receptors were obtained from an adult with an advanced solid tumor such as melanoma, head and neck, liver or kidney cancer.

V and J are TRBV19 and TRBJ2-2; D possibly corresponds to TRBD2 (6 bases). CDR3 length equals 16 residues. CDR1 and CDR2 (germline): LNHDA, SQIVND (reference sequence). Trimming stripped 5 bases from V and 2 bases from J, with 15 bases between. The chain's CDR3 is CASSGRGGSNTGELFF. DNA of the CDR3: TGTGCCAGTAGTGGGCGGGGCGGGTCTAACACCGGGGAGCTGTTTTTT.

The rearrangement joins TRBV7-2 to TRBJ2-7; no reliable D call. The germline V gene encodes CDR1 SGHTA and CDR2 FQGNSA. Trimming removed 1 base at V and 3 bases at J, with 7 bases between. The CDR3 covers 13 residues. The CDR3 DNA reads as TGTGCCAGCAGCTTAGGTGCAGGCTACGAGCAGTACTTC. Translated: CASSLGAGYEQYF.

This clone occurred a few times. The chain carries TRBV6-5 and TRBJ1-1; D uncertain. The CDR3 runs to 14 residues. The ends were cut back, 6 bases at V and 0 bases at J, with 11 bases in the middle. Germline V gene lookup returns CDR1 MNHEY and CDR2 SVGAGI. The CDR3 DNA sequence: TGTGCCAGCAGCAACACCCACTTGAACACTGAAGCTTTCTTT. This gives the protein CASSNTHLNTEAFF.

The rearrangement links TRBV11-2 to TRBJ2-7; TRBD1 might be the D (5 bases). The CDR3 contains 12 residues. V was cut by 1 base and J by 9 bases, with 10 bases left in between. The germline CDR1 and CDR2 sequences are SGHAT and FQNNGV. The CDR3 coding sequence is TGTGCCAGCAGCTTAGGGGGCGGACGGCAGTACTTC. Its translation is CASSLGGGRQYF. The full variable domain, with the rest looked up from reference TRBV11-2 and TRBJ2-7, is EAGVAQSPRYKIIEKRQSVAFWCNPISGHATLYWYQQILGQGPKLLIQFQNNGVVDDSQLPKDRFSAERLKGVDSTLKIQPAKLEDSAVYLCASSLGGGRQYFGPGTRLTVT.

This sequence joins TRBV7-2 and TRBJ1-6; D possibly corresponds to TRBD1 (5 bases). Germline CDR1 reads SGHTA; CDR2 reads FQGNSA. V lost 7 bases and J lost 6, with 16 bases in between. The CDR3 is made up of 15 amino acids. Written as DNA, the CDR3 is TGTGCCAGCACCAACGGAGGGGCGGGTAATTCACCCCTCCACTTT. It specifies CASTNGGAGNSPLHF.

V gene TRBV19 combines with J gene TRBJ1-3; a weak D match, TRBD1 (6 bases). CDR3 size: 18 residues. V lost 4 bases, J lost 0 bases, and 19 bases lay in between. Germline CDR1 reads LNHDA; CDR2 reads SQIVND (reference sequence). The chain's CDR3 is CASSTRRAGEYSGNTIYF. CDR3 bases: TGTGCCAGTAGTACTCGAAGGGCAGGGGAATACTCTGGAAACACCATATATTTT.

The chain employs TRBV2 and TRBJ2-3; D remains ambiguous. The CDR3 has 12 amino acids. V was clipped by 6 bases and J by 1 base, with 5 bases between them. CDR1 and CDR2 from the germline V gene are SNHLY and FYNNEI. CDR3 DNA sequence: TGTGCCAGCAGCGCGGGCACAGATACGCAGTATTTT. Protein product: CASSAGTDTQYF.

The J gene is TRBJ1-5, the V gene TRBV6-1; D is unclear. Trimming left V 5 bases short and J 11 bases short, with 16 bases between. CDR3 length: 13 residues. CDR1 MNHNS and CDR2 SASEGT come from the germline V gene. The CDR3 loop is CASSTSAMQSQHF. The CDR3 nucleotides read TGTGCCAGCAGTACCTCCGCGATGCAGTCCCAGCATTTT.

V is TRBV6-1 and J is TRBJ2-7, with 11 bases fitting TRBD1. The ends lost 6 bases at V and 6 bases at J; junction bases unmatched: 10. The CDR3 covers 15 residues. The V gene's germline CDR1 is MNHNS and CDR2 SASEGT. CDR3 in DNA: TGTGCCAGCAGAGCTAAGGGACAGGGGGTAGGCGAGCAGTACTTC. Translation: CASRAKGQGVGEQYF.

The V and J genes are TRBV25-1 and TRBJ1-2; 7 bases match TRBD1. CDR1 MGHDK and CDR2 SYGVNS come from the germline V gene. The J segment lost 3 bases and the V segment lost 4 bases, leaving 2 bases of the junction unmatched. CDR3 size: 13 residues. The CDR3 protein is CASSGQGYYGYTF. In DNA, the CDR3 is TGTGCCAGCAGTGGACAGGGATACTATGGCTACACCTTC.

This clone was observed once. The chain joins TRBV7-2 to TRBJ1-2; TRBD1 matches 9 bases. The V segment lost 6 bases and the J segment 5 bases; nucleotides outside the gene matches: 10. CDR1 and CDR2 (germline): SGHTA, FQGNSA. This CDR3 spans 15 amino acids. In nucleotides, the CDR3 is TGTGCCAGCAGACCTACTGGACAGGGGACTTATGGCTACACCTTC. Its protein product is CASRPTGQGTYGYTF. Full variable domain (remainder filled in from reference TRBV7-2 and TRBJ1-2): GAGVSQSPSNKVTEKGKDVELRCDPISGHTALYWYRQSLGQGLEFLIYFQGNSAPDKSGLPSDRFSAERTGGSVSTLTIQRTQQEDSAVYLCASRPTGQGTYGYTFGSGTRLTVV.

In DNA form, the CDR3 reads TGTGCCAGCAGCTTAGAGGGACGAACTCTAGATACGCAGTATTTT. It encodes CASSLEGRTLDTQYF. This chain joins TRBV7-2 and TRBJ2-3; D tentatively fits TRBD1 or TRBD2 (5 bases each). Germline V CDR1 and CDR2: SGHTA, FQGNSA. The ends were cut back, 1 base at V and 5 bases at J, with 13 bases in the middle. The CDR3 has 15 residues.

V gene TRBV7-3 combines with J gene TRBJ2-1, with a possible D match to TRBD2 (5 bases). This CDR3 has 15 residues. The germline V and J ends were trimmed by 1 base and 6 bases, with 13 bases remaining between them. Germline-derived CDR1 and CDR2 are SGHTA and FQGTGA. CDR3 residues: CASSLRSLAVNEQFF. The CDR3 DNA reads as TGTGCCAGCAGCTTAAGAAGTCTAGCTGTCAATGAGCAGTTCTTC.

The rearrangement uses TRBV4-1 and TRBJ1-2, with 12 bases lining up with TRBD1. The CDR3 spans 15 residues. CDR1 and CDR2 (germline): MGHRA, YSYEKL. V dropped 4 bases and J dropped 3; count of bases not matched to a gene: 3. CDR3 in DNA: TGCGCCAGCAGCCCGGGACAGGGGGCGTACTATGGCTACACCTTC. It specifies CASSPGQGAYYGYTF.